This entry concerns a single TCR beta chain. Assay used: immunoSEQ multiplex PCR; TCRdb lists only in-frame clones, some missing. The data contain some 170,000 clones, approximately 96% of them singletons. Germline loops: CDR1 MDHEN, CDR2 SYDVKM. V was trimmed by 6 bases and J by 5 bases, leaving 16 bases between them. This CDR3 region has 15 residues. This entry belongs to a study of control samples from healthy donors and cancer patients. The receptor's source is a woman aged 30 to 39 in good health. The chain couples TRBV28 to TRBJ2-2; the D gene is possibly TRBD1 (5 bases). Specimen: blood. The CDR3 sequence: CASSLGAAPTGELFF. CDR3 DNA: TGTGCCAGCAGCCTAGGGGCAGCCCCTACCGGGGAGCTGTTTTTT.